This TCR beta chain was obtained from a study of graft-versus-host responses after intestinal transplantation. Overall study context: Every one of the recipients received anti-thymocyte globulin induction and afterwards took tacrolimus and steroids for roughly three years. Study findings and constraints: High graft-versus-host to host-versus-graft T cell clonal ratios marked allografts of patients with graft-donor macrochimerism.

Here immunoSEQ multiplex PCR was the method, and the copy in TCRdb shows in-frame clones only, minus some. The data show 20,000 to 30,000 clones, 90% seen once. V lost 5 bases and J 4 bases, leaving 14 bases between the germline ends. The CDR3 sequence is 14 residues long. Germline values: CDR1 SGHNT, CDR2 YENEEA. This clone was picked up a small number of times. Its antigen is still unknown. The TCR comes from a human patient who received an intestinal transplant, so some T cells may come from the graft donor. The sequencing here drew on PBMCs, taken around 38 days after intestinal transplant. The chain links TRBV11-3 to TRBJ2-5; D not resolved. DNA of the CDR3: TGTGCCAGCAGCCAAGGCGCAGCCCGAGAGACCCAGTACTTC. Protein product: CASSQGAARETQYF.